This T cell receptor beta chain comes out of a study of blood T cell repertoires in COVID-19. Study at large: Sources were T cells, B-cell-depleted T cells, or PBMCs; the material itself was cDNA or gDNA.

Data came from immunoSEQ multiplex PCR; TCRdb stores just in-frame clones and leaves some out. Counted here are more than 200,000 clones, just under 90% occurring once; the ten biggest clones make up less than 3.5%. The germline CDR1 and CDR2 sequences are MNHEY and SVGAGI. V was pared by 2 bases and J by 3 bases, with 5 bases of the junction left unmatched. CDR3 length: 15 amino acids. This sequence joins TRBV6-5 and TRBJ2-7, with TRBD2 identical over 9 bases. This receptor was identified in a man aged 25 to 40 with COVID-19, enrolled during active disease. Sequencing used peripheral blood. In nucleotides, the CDR3 is TGTGCCAGCAGTTACGGGCTAGCGGGGCTCTACGAGCAGTACTTC. Encoded protein: CASSYGLAGLYEQYF.